The source of this TCR beta chain is a study of identical twins. MiXCR, applied by TCRdb to the 5' RACE reads, yields one record per CDR3 protein. This table holds about 790,000 distinct CDR3 sequences, over 15% found once. V gave up 1 base and J gave up 4 bases; unmatched junction bases: 4. The CDR3 is 17 residues long. CDR1 and CDR2 from the germline V gene are SEHNR and FQNEAQ (reference sequence). The sample was also linked to a second study, of T cells expressing NK-cell markers.

The V call is TRBV7-9, the J call TRBJ2-1, with TRBD2 matching 13 bases. This receptor was identified in a woman aged 18-29 years in good health. Source material: PBMCs. The CDR3 DNA sequence: TGTGCCAGCAGCTTAGAGGAACTAGCGGGGGGGTACAATGAGCAGTTCTTC. As protein: CASSLEELAGGYNEQFF.